This entry is about one T cell receptor beta chain. This sample is part of a study of shared clonotypes between healthy human individuals. Sequencing was performed with immunoSEQ multiplex PCR; in TCRdb, only in-frame clones are kept and a portion is missing. The sample carries roughly 1,500,000 clones, roughly 98.5% recorded once. CDR3 length equals 13 residues. V lost 0 bases, J lost 4 bases, and 5 bases lay in between. CDR1 is LNHDA and CDR2 is SQIVND in the germline V gene (reference sequence). V is TRBV19 and J is TRBJ2-3, with D perhaps assigned TRBD1 or TRBD2 (5 bases each). Sequenced material: naive CD4+ T cells sorted from blood. Subset in this sample: CD45RA+ positively selected. This TCR was recovered from a man between 25 and 39 years old in good health. The CDR3 spells CASSIEGPDTQYF. For the CDR3, the DNA is TGTGCCAGTAGTATAGAGGGACCAGATACGCAGTATTTT.